This paragraph reports one T cell receptor (beta chain). This specimen comes from a study of blood T cell repertoires in COVID-19. Looking at the study overall: Both acute and convalescent COVID-19 samples were obtained from the United States, Italy and Spain.

Per the original data handling: By means of reference gene primer amplification, nucleated cell counts were estimated. TCRdb keeps only in-frame clones here, not all; method: immunoSEQ multiplex PCR. That table supplies the V and J calls and clone size; D and trimming were determined from the DNA. The sample carries approximately 90,000 clones, around 79% recorded once. From germline, CDR1 is LNHNV and CDR2 YYDKDF (reference sequence). The CDR3 sequence is 14 residues long. Trimming shortened V by 0 bases and J by 2 bases, and 4 bases separated the two germline ends. This clonotype originated in a human donor in a cohort sampled during active COVID-19. The sequencing input was peripheral blood. The chain employs TRBV15 and TRBJ1-4; no definite D call. CDR3 region: CATSRDRTNEKLFF. The CDR3 DNA reads TGTGCCACCAGCAGAGATCGGACTAATGAAAAACTGTTTTTT.